This entry concerns a single T cell receptor (beta chain). The antigen is undetermined. TCRdb's copy holds only in-frame clones and misses some; the assay was immunoSEQ multiplex PCR. The sample has 20,000 to 25,000 clones; approximately 88% are singletons. This sample is part of a study of T cells in localized non-small cell lung cancer. V gave up 6 bases and J gave up 0 bases; unmatched junction bases: 4. CDR1 and CDR2 from the germline V gene are SGHVS and FQNEAQ. There are 14 residues in the CDR3. Study-wide findings and caveats: Uninvolved adjacent lung showed peak T cell clonality, exceeding tumor. Adjacent lung held a median roughly 60 of the top 100 tumor clones. Higher blood T cell density went with longer overall survival.

The clonotype originates from a man aged 40 to 69 with stage I lung adenocarcinoma. The gene calls are TRBV7-8 and TRBJ2-5; 7 nucleotides align to TRBD2. The sample here was peripheral blood, taken before any cancer treatment. CDR3 in amino acids: CASSLRGDQETQYF. The CDR3 nucleotides read TGTGCCAGCAGTCTACGGGGGGACCAAGAGACCCAGTACTTC.